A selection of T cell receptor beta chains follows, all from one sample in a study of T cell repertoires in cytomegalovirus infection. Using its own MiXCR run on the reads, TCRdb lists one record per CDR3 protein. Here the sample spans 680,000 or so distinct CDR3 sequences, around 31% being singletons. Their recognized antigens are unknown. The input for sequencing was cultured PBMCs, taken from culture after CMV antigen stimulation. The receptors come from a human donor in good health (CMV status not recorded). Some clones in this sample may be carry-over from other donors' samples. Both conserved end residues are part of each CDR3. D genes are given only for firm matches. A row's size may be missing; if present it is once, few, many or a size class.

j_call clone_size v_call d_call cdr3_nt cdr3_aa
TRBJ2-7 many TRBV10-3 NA TGTGCCATCAGGGGAACAGGGTCCTACGAGCAGTACTTC CAIRGTGSYEQYF
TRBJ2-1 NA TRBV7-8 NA TGTGCCAGCAGCCCCGACAGCGCCGTCAATGAGCAGTTCTTC CASSPDSAVNEQFF
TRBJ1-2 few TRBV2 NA TGTGCCAGCGGGCTTGAGAATGGCTACACCTTC CASGLENGYTF
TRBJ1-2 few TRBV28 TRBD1 TGTGCCAGCAGTTTAACTCACAGGGGAACAGGGGGCTACACCTTC CASSLTHRGTGGYTF
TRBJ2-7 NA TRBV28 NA TGTGCCAGCAGTTATCCCCCGTGGCCGGGACGGTCCTACGAGCAGTACTTC CASSYPPWPGRSYEQYF
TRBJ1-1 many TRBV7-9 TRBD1 TGTGCCAGCAGCTTAGCGGACAGGGAAGCTTTCTTT CASSLADREAFF
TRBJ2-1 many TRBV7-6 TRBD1 TGTGCCAGCAGCTTGAGGGGGCACGGTGAGCAGTTCTTC CASSLRGHGEQFF
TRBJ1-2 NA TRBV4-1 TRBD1 TGCGCCAGCAGCCAAGGCCAGGGGGCGCCCTATGGCTACACCTTC CASSQGQGAPYGYTF
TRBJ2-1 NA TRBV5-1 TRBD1 TGCGCCAGCTCCGAGGGACAGGGATCCCCTTTCTACAATGAGCAGTTCTTC CASSEGQGSPFYNEQFF
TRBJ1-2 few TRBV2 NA TGTGCCAGCAATGTGGACTCTACGGGCTATGGCTACACCTTC CASNVDSTGYGYTF
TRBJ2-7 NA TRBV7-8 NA TGTGCCAGCAGCAACTCCGGGGGCCTCTACGAGCAGTACTTC CASSNSGGLYEQYF
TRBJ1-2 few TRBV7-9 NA TGTGCCAGCAGCCCACCGGATCGCTATGGCTACACCTTC CASSPPDRYGYTF
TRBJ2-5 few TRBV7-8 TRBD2 TGTGCCAGCAGCTCCCTGGGGCGGGAGGGCCCGAGTGAGACCCAGTACTTC CASSSLGREGPSETQYF
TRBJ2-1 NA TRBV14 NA TGTGCCAGCAGCCCGCGTGTGAGGGCCTACAATGAGCAGTTCTTC CASSPRVRAYNEQFF
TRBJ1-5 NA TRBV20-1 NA TGCAGTGCTAGAGATGTAGAGAATCAGCCCCAGCATTTT CSARDVENQPQHF
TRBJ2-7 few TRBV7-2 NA TGTGCCAGCAGCTTAGCGTCCCCGGCGTTCCCCTTCTACGAGCAGTACTTC CASSLASPAFPFYEQYF
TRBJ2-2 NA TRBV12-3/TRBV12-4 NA TGTGCCAGCAGGTTACAAGGCGGGGAGCTGTTTTTT CASRLQGGELFF
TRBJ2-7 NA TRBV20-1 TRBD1 TGCAGTGCTCTGGACAGGGGTAGCGAGCAGTACTTC CSALDRGSEQYF
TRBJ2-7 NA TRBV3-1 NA TGTGCCAGCAGCCAAGGGGGAGCGAAATACTACGAGCAGTACTTC CASSQGGAKYYEQYF
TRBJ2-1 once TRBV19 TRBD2 TGTGCCAGTAGTATTGGGAGGGCCGATGAGCAGTTCTTC CASSIGRADEQFF
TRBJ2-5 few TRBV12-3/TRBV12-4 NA TGTGCCAGCAGTTTCCCCCAAGGCGGGGAAGAGACCCAGTACTTC CASSFPQGGEETQYF
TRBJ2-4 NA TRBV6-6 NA TGTGCCAGCAGCCTCAGAGAATTCGCCAAAAACATTCAGTACTTC CASSLREFAKNIQYF